This TCR beta chain is drawn from a study of blood T cell repertoires in COVID-19. The germline CDR1 and CDR2 sequences are PRHDT and FYEKMQ (reference sequence). There are 15 residues in the CDR3. Deletions cut 6 bases from V and 3 bases from J, with 17 bases between. Only in-frame clones appear in the TCRdb table, and some are missing; sequencing was by immunoSEQ multiplex PCR. The table lists a few hundred thousand clones, approximately 89% of them singletons. The sequenced material came from peripheral blood. This sequence was found in a woman aged 25 to 39 who had recovered from COVID-19. This chain uses TRBV13 with TRBJ1-2, with D unresolved. The CDR3 loop reads CASSFRRGGHYGYTF. The CDR3 DNA sequence: TGTGCCAGCAGTTTTCGACGGGGTGGCCACTATGGCTACACCTTC.